A single TCR beta chain is shown here with its context. This sample was included in a study of blood T cell repertoires in COVID-19. TCRdb's table, derived via immunoSEQ multiplex PCR, lists solely in-frame clones and lacks some. The sample includes approximately 310,000 clones, 75% to 90% seen only once; the top ten take approximately 4.7%. The sample taken for sequencing was PBMCs or T cells enriched from blood (not recorded which). This receptor was obtained from a man in his 60s who had recovered from COVID-19.

The CDR3 here is CASKGGRSGELFF. The DNA of the CDR3 is TGTGCCAGTAAGGGGGGGCGGAGCGGGGAGCTGTTTTTT. The gene calls are TRBV11-3 and TRBJ2-2, with D possibly TRBD2 on 7 matching bases. CDR1 is SGHNT, CDR2 YENEEA, per germline. The CDR3 totals 13 residues. Deletions cut 9 bases from V and 7 bases from J, with 15 bases between.